These 29 T cell receptor beta chains originate from one sample sequenced in a study of shared clonotypes between healthy human individuals (dated by TCRdb to 2020 to 2021). Library prep was done by the immunoSEQ multiplex PCR assay. TCRdb took this table from immuneACCESS and kept in-frame rearrangements with V and J called. Such tables lack part of the clones; where checked against another copy, unresolved V genes explain under half of the gap, and the rest is unexplained. In this sample the table shows millions of clones, 85% to 95% of which occur a single time. The ten largest clonotypes hold roughly 0.13% of the sample. Sequencing was done on a sample of naive CD4+ T cells sorted from blood. What the cell subset or site label conveys for this sample: CD45RA+ positively selected. The receptors stem from a man aged 18 to 30 in good health.

A word on this clone: The identical CDR3 is also encoded by other nucleotide sequences in the sample. This sequence joins TRBV5-6 and TRBJ1-5; TRBD1 is a possible D gene (6 bases). The CDR3 covers 14 residues. V lost 1 base and J lost 3, with 8 bases in between. Germline V gene data show CDR1 as SGHDT and CDR2 as YYEEEE. DNA of the CDR3: TGTGCCAGCAGCTTGAGGGGGAACAATCAGCCCCAGCATTTT. This translates into CASSLRGNNQPQHF.

The V call is TRBV5-1, the J call TRBJ2-3; TRBD1 is a possible D gene (6 bases). Germline V gene lookup returns CDR1 SGHRS and CDR2 YFSETQ. The length of the CDR3 is 17 residues. Trimming stripped 4 bases from V and 3 bases from J, with 21 bases between. CDR3 residues: CASSTGTGSSVTDTQYF. Here the CDR3 DNA reads TGCGCCAGCAGCACGGGAACAGGGTCTTCTGTTACAGATACGCAGTATTTT.

This clone was detected once. The chain couples TRBV5-1 to TRBJ2-3; the D is unclear. Germline CDR1 SGHRS, CDR2 YFSETQ. The CDR3 consists of 14 residues. Trimming left V 1 base short and J 6 bases short, with 12 bases between. DNA for the CDR3: TGCGCCAGCAGCTTGAGTTGGGGATTGGATACGCAGTATTTT. This translates into CASSLSWGLDTQYF.

The rearrangement joins TRBV9 to TRBJ1-2; TRBD1 aligns across 8 bases. The germline V gene encodes CDR1 SGDLS and CDR2 YYNGEE. V lost 0 bases and J lost 7; bases outside the gene matches: 2. This CDR3 spans 13 amino acids. CDR3 loop: CASSVGTGSGYTF. The CDR3 bases are TGTGCCAGCAGCGTAGGGACAGGGTCTGGCTACACCTTC.

The V and J genes are TRBV5-1 and TRBJ1-3; 9 bases are a match to TRBD1. The CDR3 covers 14 residues. The junction had 6 bases not matched to a gene; V was cut back by 3 bases and J by 8 bases. Germline V gene lookup returns CDR1 SGHRS and CDR2 YFSETQ. CDR3 in amino acids: CASSWGTGTDTIYF. The CDR3 DNA sequence: TGCGCCAGCAGCTGGGGGACAGGGACTGACACCATATATTTT.

On this clone: This CDR3 is also generated by other DNA sequences in the sample. The chain carries TRBV5-1 and TRBJ2-5; 10 positions agree with TRBD2. Germline loops: CDR1 SGHRS, CDR2 YFSETQ. V gave up 1 base and J gave up 2 bases; unmatched junction bases: 2. The length of the CDR3 is 15 residues. The CDR3 nucleotides are TGCGCCAGCAGCTTGCCTAGCGGGGGACAAGAGACCCAGTACTTC. Translation gives CASSLPSGGQETQYF.

In this sample, this clone turned up once. The V and J genes are TRBV6-5 and TRBJ1-2, with 11 positions matching TRBD1. Trimming at V came to 4 bases and at J to 8 bases, leaving 6 bases not matched to a gene. The CDR3 loop spans 14 amino acids. Per germline, CDR1 MNHEY and CDR2 SVGAGI. The chain's CDR3 is CASSSRDRGSGYTF. The CDR3 coding sequence is TGTGCCAGCAGTTCACGGGACAGGGGGTCGGGCTACACCTTC.

The chain combines TRBV5-6 with TRBJ2-5; 8 bases are a match to TRBD2. Germline V CDR1 and CDR2: SGHDT, YYEEEE. The CDR3 is 18 amino acids. Trimming removed 0 bases from V and 1 base from J; junction bases left unmatched: 11. The CDR3 region has the DNA TGTGCCAGCAGCTTGGTCGAGCGGGAGACCTTCCTCCAAGAGACCCAGTACTTC. Its protein is CASSLVERETFLQETQYF. Variable domain in full (rest from reference TRBV5-6 and TRBJ2-5): DAGVTQSPTHLIKTRGQQVTLRCSPKSGHDTVSWYQQALGQGPQFIFQYYEEEERQRGNFPDRFSGHQFPNYSSELNVNALLLGDSALYLCASSLVERETFLQETQYFGPGTRLLVL.

The J gene is TRBJ2-7, the V gene TRBV4-1, with 9 nucleotides matching TRBD2. CDR3 length: 16 residues. Germline CDR1 MGHRA, CDR2 YSYEKL. V trimming: 0 bases; J trimming: 4 bases; junction bases outside the gene matches: 7. The CDR3 DNA follows: TGCGCCAGCAGCCAAGAAGGGCTAGCGGGAACTTACGAGCAGTACTTC. Translating it yields CASSQEGLAGTYEQYF.

In regard to this clone: The same CDR3 is also encoded by other DNA sequences in this sample. DNA of the CDR3: TGTGCCAGCAGCCAGGGACAGGGCTATGGCTACACCTTC. Its protein is CASSQGQGYGYTF. The chain joins TRBV7-2 to TRBJ1-2, with 9 bases identical to TRBD1. The ends lost 5 bases at V and 4 bases at J; junction bases unmatched: 2. Looked up from germline, CDR1 is SGHTA and CDR2 is FQGNSA. The CDR3 totals 13 residues.

The DNA for the CDR3 is TGTGCCAGCAGCTTGGGACAGGGGTTATCAACTAATGAAAAACTGTTTTTT. It encodes CASSLGQGLSTNEKLFF. The chain joins TRBV5-4 to TRBJ1-4, with 8 bases that match TRBD1. This CDR3 is built from 17 residues. Germline V gene sequence: CDR1 SGHNT, CDR2 YYREEE (reference sequence). Losses at the gene ends were 0 bases for V and 0 bases for J; bases not matched to a gene: 4.

This chain joins TRBV4-1 and TRBJ2-1; 10 bases are shared with TRBD2. V was pared by 3 bases and J by 3 bases, with 5 bases of the junction left unmatched. Germline V gene data show CDR1 as MGHRA and CDR2 as YSYEKL. CDR3 size: 16 residues. CDR3 coding DNA: TGCGCCAGCAGCCATGAGACTAGCGGGCTCTACAATGAGCAGTTCTTC. This encodes CASSHETSGLYNEQFF.

V usage is TRBV5-1 and J usage is TRBJ1-2; D uncertain. Per germline, CDR1 SGHRS and CDR2 YFSETQ. CDR3 length: 16 residues. Trimming took 1 base from V and 0 from J, leaving 13 bases between them. This CDR3 is CASSLSAAGANYGYTF. CDR3 nucleotide sequence: TGCGCCAGCAGCTTGAGTGCGGCAGGAGCTAACTATGGCTACACCTTC. Full variable domain (missing parts from reference TRBV5-1 and TRBJ1-2): KAGVTQTPRYLIKTRGQQVTLSCSPISGHRSVSWYQQTPGQGLQFLFEYFSETQRNKGNFPGRFSGRQFSNSRSEMNVSTLELGDSALYLCASSLSAAGANYGYTFGSGTRLTVV.

The chain joins TRBV18 to TRBJ1-2, with a weak D call TRBD1 (5 bases). Trimming removed 3 bases at V and 4 bases at J, with 9 bases between. Germline V CDR1 and CDR2: KGHSH, LQKENI. The CDR3 has 13 residues. In nucleotides, the CDR3 is TGTGCCAGCTCACCCTCAGGGACCTATGGCTACACCTTC. This encodes CASSPSGTYGYTF.

V is TRBV5-1 and J is TRBJ2-7, with TRBD1 matching over 7 bases. This CDR3 contains 15 residues. Germline trimming cut 10 bases from V and 6 bases from J; bases unmatched to any gene: 19. Germline assignment: CDR1 SGHRS and CDR2 YFSETQ. CDR3 residues: CAPPIDETGKGEQYF. The CDR3 DNA reads TGCGCCCCCCCTATTGACGAGACAGGGAAGGGCGAGCAGTACTTC.

The count of this clone is one. The chain joins TRBV18 to TRBJ2-5; a possible D gene is TRBD2 (6 bases). CDR3 size: 13 residues. Germline CDR1 KGHSH, CDR2 LQKENI. Trimming left V 3 bases short and J 3 bases short, with 8 bases between. The CDR3 DNA sequence: TGTGCCAGCTCACCGACTAGAAAAGAGACCCAGTACTTC. Its protein product is CASSPTRKETQYF.

V is TRBV11-2 and J is TRBJ2-7, with 8 bases matching TRBD1. V shed 3 bases, J shed 5 bases, and the junction held 9 bases outside the gene matches. The CDR3 loop spans 15 amino acids. The germline V gene encodes CDR1 SGHAT and CDR2 FQNNGV. The CDR3 bases are TGTGCCAGCAGCTTCACGTCAGGGGGCTCAGACGAGCAGTACTTC. Residues: CASSFTSGGSDEQYF.

The CDR3 spells CASSFRPISGEQYF. In nucleotides, the CDR3 is TGTGCCAGCAGCTTTCGTCCTATTAGCGGCGAGCAGTACTTC. The chain links TRBV7-9 to TRBJ2-7, with D possibly being TRBD2 (6 bases). Germline V gives CDR1 SEHNR, CDR2 FQNEAQ (reference sequence). V gave up 3 bases and J gave up 6 bases, with 15 bases separating them. The CDR3 length is 14 residues.

This chain joins TRBV29-1 and TRBJ2-2; D might be TRBD1 (6 bases). Germline CDR1 reads SQVTM; CDR2 reads ANQGSEA. Trimming took 6 bases from V and 0 from J, leaving 11 bases between them. This CDR3 comprises 14 residues. CDR3 region: CSVAGVTNTGELFF. The DNA of the CDR3 is TGCAGCGTCGCAGGGGTTACGAACACCGGGGAGCTGTTTTTT.

This clone was counted a single time. Its ends do not fully match the called genes, so a read error is possible. The chain carries TRBV7-7 and TRBJ2-1, with D hard to call. Germline lookup yields CDR1 SSHAT and CDR2 FNYEAQ (reference sequence). The CDR3 runs 16 residues. CDR3 sequence (DNA): TGTGCTAGCAGCTTAGGTTGGGGATCCTCCTACAATGAGCAGTTCTTC. Translation gives CASSLGWGSSYNEQFF.

With respect to this clone: This specimen includes other DNA sequences encoding the same CDR3. This chain uses TRBV5-1 with TRBJ2-5; a possible D gene is TRBD1 (5 bases). The CDR3 length is 14 residues. The V gene's germline CDR1 is SGHRS and CDR2 YFSETQ. The germline V and J ends were trimmed by 1 base and 5 bases, with 12 bases remaining between them. In nucleotides, the CDR3 is TGCGCCAGCAGCTTGCAGTCAGGGTGGGAGACCCAGTACTTC. Translated, it gives CASSLQSGWETQYF.

The CDR3 loop reads CASSYGSGGNYEQYF. The CDR3 region has the DNA TGTGCCAGCAGTTACGGTAGCGGGGGGAACTACGAGCAGTACTTC. J is TRBJ2-7 and V is TRBV6-5, with TRBD2 identical over 10 bases. Germline CDR1 is MNHEY and CDR2 is SVGAGI. The V gene end was trimmed by 2 bases and the J gene end by 3 bases; junction bases not matched to a gene: 4. This CDR3 region has 15 residues.

Points on this clone: This sample also contains other DNA sequences that code for the same CDR3. V is TRBV5-6 and J is TRBJ2-5; the D call may be TRBD1 or TRBD2 (5 bases each). Deletions cut 0 bases from V and 2 bases from J, with 8 bases between. This CDR3 spans 14 amino acids. From germline, CDR1 is SGHDT and CDR2 YYEEEE. CDR3 residues: CASSLAWGQETQYF. In DNA, the CDR3 is TGTGCCAGCAGCTTGGCCTGGGGGCAAGAGACCCAGTACTTC.

In DNA form, the CDR3 reads TGTGCCAGCAGACAAGAGAGTACAGATACGCAGTATTTT. Amino acid sequence: CASRQESTDTQYF. The V and J genes are TRBV6-6 and TRBJ2-3; D gene ambiguous. The CDR3 has 13 residues. Between the trimmed V and J ends, which lost 6 bases and 3 bases, there was a span of 10 bases. Germline assignment: CDR1 MNHNY and CDR2 SVGAGI (reference sequence).

This clone was observed once. The chain recombines TRBV28 with TRBJ1-5, with no clear D. This CDR3 has 14 amino acids. V was pared by 5 bases and J by 3 bases, with 11 bases between. CDR1 is MDHEN, CDR2 SYDVKM, per germline. The DNA of the CDR3 is TGTGCCAGCAGTCGACAACCGATCAATCAGCCCCAGCATTTT. Residues: CASSRQPINQPQHF.

The chain combines TRBV2 with TRBJ2-4, with TRBD2 as a possible D gene (5 bases). Per germline, CDR1 SNHLY and CDR2 FYNNEI. The CDR3 runs 15 residues. V was cut by 3 bases and J by 0 bases, with 9 bases left in between. This chain's CDR3 is CASSDWGAAKNIQYF. CDR3 coding DNA: TGTGCCAGCAGTGATTGGGGAGCAGCCAAAAACATTCAGTACTTC.

The gene calls are TRBV11-2 and TRBJ2-1; D is undetermined. The germline V gene has CDR1 SGHAT and CDR2 FQNNGV. V was shortened by 5 bases and J by 9 bases, with 8 bases between the two germline ends. The CDR3 covers 11 residues. CDR3 sequence reads: CASSRGPEQFF. The CDR3 DNA reads as TGTGCCAGCAGCCGCGGCCCTGAGCAGTTCTTC.

The rearrangement links TRBV5-8 to TRBJ2-3; tentatively, D is TRBD1 (6 bases). The CDR3 runs 18 residues. The V end lost 3 bases, the J end lost 0 bases, and 20 bases lay between the germline ends. Germline V lookup: CDR1 SGHTS, CDR2 YDEGEE. The CDR3 region has the DNA TGTGCCAGCAGCTCTACAGGGAATCAGGGCCCTAGCACAGATACGCAGTATTTT. Translation: CASSSTGNQGPSTDTQYF.

The V call is TRBV5-1, the J call TRBJ2-2, with D perhaps TRBD2 (5 bases). With 0 bases removed from V and 1 base from J, the gap between germline ends came to 13 bases. CDR3 length: 17 amino acids. CDR1 is SGHRS and CDR2 is YFSETQ in the germline V gene. CDR3 residues: CASSLAGDSRNTGELFF. The CDR3 bases are TGCGCCAGCAGCTTGGCCGGGGATAGCAGGAACACCGGGGAGCTGTTTTTT.